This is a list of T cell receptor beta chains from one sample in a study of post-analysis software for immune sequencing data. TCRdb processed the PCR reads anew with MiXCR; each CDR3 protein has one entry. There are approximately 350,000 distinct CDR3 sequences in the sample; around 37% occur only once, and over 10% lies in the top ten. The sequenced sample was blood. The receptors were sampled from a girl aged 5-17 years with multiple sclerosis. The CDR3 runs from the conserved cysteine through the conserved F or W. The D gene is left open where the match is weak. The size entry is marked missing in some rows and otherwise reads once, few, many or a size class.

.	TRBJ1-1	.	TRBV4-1	CASSAQGMTEAFF	TGCGCCAGCAGCGCCCAGGGTATGACTGAAGCTTTCTTT
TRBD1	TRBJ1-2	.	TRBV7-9	CASSQRTGDVLSRYGYTF	TGTGCCAGCAGCCAGAGGACAGGGGATGTTTTAAGTCGCTATGGCTACACCTTC
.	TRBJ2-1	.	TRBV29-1	CSVGLSGALDNEQFF	TGCAGCGTTGGGCTCTCAGGGGCCTTAGACAATGAGCAGTTCTTC
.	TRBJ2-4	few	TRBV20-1	CSARHFQGQGVEQYF	TGCAGTGCTAGACATTTCCAAGGACAAGGAGTTGAGCAGTACTTC
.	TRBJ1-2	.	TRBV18	CASSPPGPGYTF	TGTGCCAGCTCACCACCTGGGCCTGGCTACACCTTC
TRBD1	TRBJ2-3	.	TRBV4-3	CASSQDDRGRLRIGTDTQYF	TGCGCCAGCAGCCAAGATGACAGGGGGCGCTTAAGAATAGGCACAGATACGCAGTATTTT
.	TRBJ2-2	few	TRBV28	CASRATANTGELFF	TGTGCCAGCAGGGCTACAGCGAACACCGGGGAGCTGTTTTTT
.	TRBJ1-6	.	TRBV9	CASSPQQDGYNSPLHF	TGTGCCAGCAGCCCCCAACAGGACGGCTATAATTCACCCCTCCACTTT
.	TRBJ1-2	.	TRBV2	CASSGEAGSGTF	TGTGCCAGCAGCGGAGAAGCGGGGTCCGGCACCTTC
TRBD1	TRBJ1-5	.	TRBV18	CASSIGQGRGQPQHF	TGTGCCAGCTCAATAGGACAGGGGCGAGGTCAGCCCCAGCATTTT
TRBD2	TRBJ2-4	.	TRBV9	CASSDSGGAKNIQYF	TGTGCCAGCAGCGATAGCGGGGGGGCGAAAAACATTCAGTACTTC
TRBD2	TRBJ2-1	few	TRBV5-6	CASSYGAGGQGNEQFF	TGTGCCAGCAGCTATGGAGCGGGGGGGCAGGGCAATGAGCAGTTCTTC
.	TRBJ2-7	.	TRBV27	CASGTILATEQYF	TGTGCCAGCGGCACTATCCTAGCGACTGAGCAGTACTTC
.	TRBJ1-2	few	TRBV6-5	CASSYSKGDYGYTF	TGTGCCAGCAGTTACTCGAAGGGGGACTATGGCTACACCTTC
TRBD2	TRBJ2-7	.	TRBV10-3	CAISSRTGGTSPYEQYF	TGTGCCATCAGTTCCAGAACCGGAGGGACTAGCCCCTACGAGCAGTACTTC
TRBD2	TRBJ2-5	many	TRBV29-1	CSVALAGGPVETQYF	TGCAGCGTCGCACTAGCGGGGGGGCCTGTGGAGACCCAGTACTTC
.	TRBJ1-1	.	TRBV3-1	CASSQGIGRGNTEAFF	TGTGCCAGCAGCCAAGGTATCGGCAGAGGGAACACTGAAGCTTTCTTT
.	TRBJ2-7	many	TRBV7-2	CASSRYGNEQYF	TGTGCCAGCAGCCGTTACGGGAACGAGCAGTACTTC
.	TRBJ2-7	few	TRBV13	CASSLRTTHYEQYF	TGTGCCAGCAGCTTAAGGACTACCCACTACGAGCAGTACTTC
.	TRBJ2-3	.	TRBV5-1	CASSLVADYTDTQYF	TGCGCCAGCAGCTTGGTCGCGGACTACACAGATACGCAGTATTTT
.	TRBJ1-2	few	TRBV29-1	CSVEWRNYGYTF	TGCAGCGTTGAGTGGCGTAACTATGGCTACACCTTC
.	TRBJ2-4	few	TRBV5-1	CASSHGTAKNIQYF	TGCGCCAGCAGCCACGGGACAGCCAAAAACATTCAGTACTTC
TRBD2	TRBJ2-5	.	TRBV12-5	CASGPPSGGFQETQYF	TGTGCTAGTGGTCCTCCTAGCGGGGGCTTCCAAGAGACCCAGTACTTC
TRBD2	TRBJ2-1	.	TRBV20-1	CSARRLAGGRNEQFF	TGCAGTGCTAGACGGCTAGCGGGGGGGAGGAATGAGCAGTTCTTC
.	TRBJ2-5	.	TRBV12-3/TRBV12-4	CASSPSLWQTQYF	TGTGCCAGCAGTCCCTCCCTATGGCAGACCCAGTACTTC
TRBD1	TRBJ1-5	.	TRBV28	CASRFWTGGRDQPRHF	TGTGCCAGCAGGTTCTGGACAGGGGGTCGGGATCAGCCCCGGCATTTT
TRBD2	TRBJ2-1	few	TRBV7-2	CASSPQRGSEQFF	TGTGCCAGCAGCCCCCAGCGGGGGAGTGAGCAGTTCTTC
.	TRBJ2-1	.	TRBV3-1	CASSPSSQPGEQFF	TGTGCCAGCAGCCCGTCGTCCCAGCCGGGTGAGCAGTTCTTC
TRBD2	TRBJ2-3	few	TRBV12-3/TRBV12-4	CASSIAGEPTDTQYF	TGTGCCAGCAGTATAGCGGGGGAGCCCACAGATACGCAGTATTTT
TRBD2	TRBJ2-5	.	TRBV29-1	CSVERLAVEETQYF	TGCAGCGTTGAGAGACTAGCGGTGGAAGAGACCCAGTACTTC
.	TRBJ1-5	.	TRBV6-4	CASSAGAYSNQPQHF	TGTGCCAGCAGCGCCGGGGCTTATAGCAATCAGCCCCAGCATTTT
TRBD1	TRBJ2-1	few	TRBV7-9	CASSPSGTEYEQFF	TGTGCCAGCAGTCCTTCGGGGACAGAATATGAGCAGTTCTTC
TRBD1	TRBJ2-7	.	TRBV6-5	CASSYQTGAQSEQYF	TGTGCCAGCAGTTACCAAACAGGGGCACAATCCGAGCAGTACTTC
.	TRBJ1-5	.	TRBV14	CASSQSDQPQHF	TGTGCCAGCAGCCAGTCCGATCAGCCCCAGCATTTT
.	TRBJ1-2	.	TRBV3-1	CASSQRESHYGCTF	TGTGCCAGCAGCCAACGTGAAAGTCACTATGGCTGCACCTTC
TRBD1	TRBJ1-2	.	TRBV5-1	CASSFGTGNIRDYGYTF	TGCGCCAGCAGCTTCGGGACAGGGAACATACGTGACTATGGCTACACCTTC
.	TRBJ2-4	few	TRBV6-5	CAGSYSGSFNIQYF	TGTGCCGGCAGTTACTCGGGGTCTTTCAACATTCAGTACTTC
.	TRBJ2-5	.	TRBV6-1	CASSVNSQETQYF	TGTGCCAGCAGTGTTAACAGCCAAGAGACCCAGTACTTC
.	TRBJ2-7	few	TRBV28	CAGRSHQGEENEQYF	TGTGCCGGCAGGTCCCATCAGGGGGAGGAAAACGAGCAGTACTTC
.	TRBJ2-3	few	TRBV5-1	CASSHWWAFAQYF	TGCGCCAGCAGCCATTGGTGGGCCTTCGCGCAGTATTTT
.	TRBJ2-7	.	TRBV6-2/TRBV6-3	CASGRTGPYEQYF	TGTGCCAGCGGGAGGACAGGTCCCTACGAGCAGTACTTC
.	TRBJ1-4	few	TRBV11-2	CASSLAGRSYEKLFF	TGTGCCAGCAGCTTAGCGGGGAGGTCGTATGAAAAACTGTTTTTT
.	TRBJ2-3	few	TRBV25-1	CASSEWGTTDTQYF	TGTGCCAGCAGTGAATGGGGAACCACAGATACGCAGTATTTT
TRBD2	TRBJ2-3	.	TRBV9	CASSPGQGLHGYSNTDTQYF	TGTGCCAGCAGCCCCGGTCAGGGACTACACGGGTATTCCAACACAGATACGCAGTATTTT
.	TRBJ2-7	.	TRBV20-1	CSATGVREQYF	TGCAGTGCTACAGGGGTCCGCGAGCAGTACTTC
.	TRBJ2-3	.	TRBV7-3	CASSLTHGADTQYF	TGTGCCAGCAGCTTAACCCACGGTGCAGATACGCAGTATTTT
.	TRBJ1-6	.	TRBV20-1	CSASGPTSPLHF	TGCAGTGCTTCCGGGCCGACTTCACCCCTCCACTTT
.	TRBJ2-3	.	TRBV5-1	CASSRYEGSTDTQYF	TGCGCCAGCAGCCGCTACGAGGGCTCCACAGATACGCAGTATTTT
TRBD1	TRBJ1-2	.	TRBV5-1	CASSAGGTNYGYTF	TGCGCCAGCAGCGCAGGGGGTACCAACTATGGCTACACCTTC
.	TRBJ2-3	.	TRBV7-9	CASRSGREEADTQYF	TGTGCCAGCAGAAGTGGCAGGGAGGAGGCAGATACGCAGTATTTT
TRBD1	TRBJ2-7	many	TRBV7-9	CASSRDRGREQYF	TGTGCCAGCAGCCGGGACAGGGGGCGTGAGCAGTACTTC
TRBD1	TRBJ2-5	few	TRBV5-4	CASSLQGAEEQYF	TGTGCCAGCAGCTTACAGGGGGCCGAGGAGCAGTACTTC